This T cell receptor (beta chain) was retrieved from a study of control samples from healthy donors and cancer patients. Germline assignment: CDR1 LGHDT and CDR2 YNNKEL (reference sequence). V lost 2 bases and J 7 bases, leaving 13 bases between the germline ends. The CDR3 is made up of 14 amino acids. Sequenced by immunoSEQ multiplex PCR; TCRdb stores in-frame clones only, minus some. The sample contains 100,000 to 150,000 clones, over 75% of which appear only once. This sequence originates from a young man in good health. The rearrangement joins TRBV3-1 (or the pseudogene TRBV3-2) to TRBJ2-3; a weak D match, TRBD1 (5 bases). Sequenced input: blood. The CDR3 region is CASSQRRADNTQYF. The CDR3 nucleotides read TGTGCCAGCAGCCAACGACGGGCGGACAATACGCAGTATTTT.